Below are 16 T cell receptor beta chains sequenced from a single sample in a study of T cell changes during pregnancy in multiple sclerosis. Data came from immunoSEQ multiplex PCR; TCRdb stores just in-frame clones and leaves some out. The sample yields tens of thousands of clones, 80% to 95% seen once. This sample comprised peripheral blood, obtained in the second trimester of pregnancy. The receptors were gathered from a female donor with multiple sclerosis, enrolled in a pregnancy study.

This clone came up once. The chain is built from TRBV27 and TRBJ1-1, with 9 positions matching TRBD1. Germline assignment: CDR1 MNHEY and CDR2 SMNVEV (reference sequence). J gave up 4 bases and V 5 bases, and 5 bases lay outside the gene matches. The CDR3 is 14 residues long. The CDR3 region is CASSVDRGGTEAFF. CDR3 DNA sequence: TGTGCCAGCAGTGTCGACAGGGGGGGCACTGAAGCTTTCTTT.

In this sample, this clone turned up a few times. V usage is TRBV28 and J usage is TRBJ1-4; possible D gene TRBD1, 5 bases. The V and J ends lost 6 bases and 4 bases respectively, with 15 bases between them. There are 15 residues in the CDR3. The germline gives CDR1 MDHEN, CDR2 SYDVKM. CDR3 nucleotides: TGTGCCAGCAGGGCGTTAGGGGCTGGTAATGAAAAACTGTTTTTT. Protein sequence: CASRALGAGNEKLFF.

The chain is built from TRBV28 and TRBJ2-7, with D uncertain. The CDR3 consists of 12 residues. Trimming removed 6 bases from V and 3 bases from J, with 9 bases in between. The V gene's germline CDR1 is MDHEN and CDR2 SYDVKM. CDR3 sequence reads: CASSPPNYEQYF. The CDR3 DNA follows: TGTGCCAGCAGCCCCCCAAACTACGAGCAGTACTTC.

This clone appeared once. The chain is built from TRBV2 and TRBJ1-3, with 8 bases matching TRBD1. After removal of 5 bases from V and 1 base from J, the junction contained 7 bases not matched to a gene. The germline gives CDR1 SNHLY, CDR2 FYNNEI. The CDR3 totals 16 residues. The CDR3 sequence is CASSSTGARSGNTIYF. Here the CDR3 DNA reads TGTGCCAGCAGTTCGACAGGGGCGCGATCTGGAAACACCATATATTTT. The full variable domain, with the rest looked up from reference TRBV2 and TRBJ1-3, is EPEVTQTPSHQVTQMGQEVILRCVPISNHLYFYWYRQILGQKVEFLVSFYNNEISEKSEIFDDQFSVERPDGSNFTLKIRSTKLEDSAMYFCASSSTGARSGNTIYFGEGSWLTVV.

This rearrangement joins TRBV10-3 to TRBJ1-5, with D possibly matching TRBD1 (6 bases). Trimming left V 2 bases short and J 6 bases short, with 14 bases between. Germline-derived CDR1 and CDR2 are ENHRY and SYGVKD. This CDR3 spans 15 amino acids. CDR3 loop: CAISETGLGGQPQHF. Written as DNA, the CDR3 is TGTGCCATCAGTGAGACAGGGTTGGGCGGTCAGCCCCAGCATTTT.

The V and J genes are TRBV7-2 and TRBJ1-5; no clear D gene. Looked up from germline, CDR1 is SGHTA and CDR2 is FQGNSA. V gave up 3 bases and J gave up 5 bases, with 17 bases separating them. The CDR3 length is 16 residues. The CDR3 region has the DNA TGTGCCAGCAGCTTGAGATCCGGGGAGGCAGATCAGCCCCAGCATTTT. Amino acids: CASSLRSGEADQPQHF.

The chain couples TRBV6-5 to TRBJ2-1; 9 bases align to TRBD2. V was clipped by 5 bases and J by 15 bases; unmatched bases: 5. The CDR3 loop spans 11 amino acids. Germline-derived CDR1 and CDR2 are MNHEY and SVGAGI. The CDR3 region is CASSHSGGGFF. CDR3 nucleotide sequence: TGTGCCAGCAGTCATAGCGGGGGAGGGTTCTTC.

J is TRBJ2-7 and V is TRBV7-3; maybe TRBD2 (7 bases). Germline-derived CDR1 and CDR2 are SGHTA and FQGTGA. Between the trimmed V and J ends, which lost 5 bases and 5 bases, there was a span of 22 bases. This CDR3 contains 16 residues. DNA for the CDR3: TGTGCCAGCAGCCCTAATGTCGGGGGGCCGTCCGACGAGCAGTACTTC. Amino acid sequence: CASSPNVGGPSDEQYF.

V and J are TRBV7-3 and TRBJ2-3, with TRBD2 matching 8 bases. The CDR3 sequence is 15 residues long. The junction had 4 bases not matched to a gene; V was cut back by 3 bases and J by 2 bases. CDR1 is SGHTA and CDR2 is FQGTGA in the germline V gene. The CDR3 loop is CASSFSGALTDTQYF. For the CDR3, the DNA is TGTGCCAGCAGCTTTAGCGGGGCCCTCACAGATACGCAGTATTTT.

The CDR3 nucleotides read TGCAGCGTAGTCAAGGACAGCAAATACGAGCAGTACTTC. This encodes CSVVKDSKYEQYF. The V and J genes are TRBV29-1 and TRBJ2-7; possibly TRBD1 for D (6 bases). CDR1 is SQVTM, CDR2 ANQGSEA, per germline. The CDR3 contains 13 residues. The germline V and J ends were trimmed by 6 bases and 4 bases, with 16 bases remaining between them.

The V and J genes are TRBV4-3 and TRBJ1-6; D unclear. Trimming cost V 2 bases and J 6 bases, with 8 bases left between them. This CDR3 comprises 14 residues. Germline CDR1 is LGHNA and CDR2 is YSLEER. CDR3 DNA sequence: TGCGCCAGCAGCCAAATCAGTCTTAATTCACCCCTCCACTTT. This encodes CASSQISLNSPLHF.

The rearrangement links TRBV27 to TRBJ1-2; a weak D match, TRBD1 (6 bases). The CDR3 covers 14 residues. V was clipped by 3 bases and J by 4 bases, with 12 bases between them. CDR1 is MNHEY, CDR2 SMNVEV, per germline (reference sequence). The CDR3 DNA reads as TGTGCCAGCAGTTTCGGTCAGGGGAGCTATGGCTACACCTTC. This codes for CASSFGQGSYGYTF.

The rearrangement links TRBV2 to TRBJ2-5; 9 bases map to TRBD2. J lost 2 bases, V lost 1 base, and 5 bases had no gene match. The germline V gene has CDR1 SNHLY and CDR2 FYNNEI. The CDR3 sequence is 16 residues long. The CDR3 loop is CASSEEASGAQETQYF. The CDR3 DNA is TGTGCCAGCAGTGAAGAGGCTAGCGGGGCACAAGAGACCCAGTACTTC.

V is TRBV7-3 and J is TRBJ2-1; 7 bases are shared with TRBD2. Germline-derived CDR1 and CDR2 are SGHTA and FQGTGA. The CDR3 runs 13 residues. V lost 4 bases, J lost 8 bases, and 5 bases stayed unmatched. The CDR3 sequence: CASSWGGQDEQFF. CDR3 DNA: TGTGCCAGCAGCTGGGGGGGTCAAGATGAGCAGTTCTTC.

The chain couples TRBV6-4 to TRBJ2-1; possibly TRBD1 for D (6 bases). Per the germline V gene, CDR1 is MRHNA and CDR2 is SNTAGT. CDR3 length equals 13 residues. V dropped 5 bases and J dropped 8 bases, with 13 bases sitting between them. CDR3 coding DNA: TGTGCCAGCAGTATACTAGGGGGAGATGAGCAGTTCTTC. It is translated as CASSILGGDEQFF.

J is TRBJ1-2 and V is TRBV5-1, with 8 bases fitting TRBD1. V was pared by 1 base and J by 0 bases, with 2 bases of the junction left unmatched. This CDR3 is 15 amino acids long. Germline V CDR1 and CDR2: SGHRS, YFSETQ. This CDR3 is CASSLMTGANYGYTF. The DNA of the CDR3 is TGCGCCAGCAGCTTGATGACAGGGGCTAACTATGGCTACACCTTC.